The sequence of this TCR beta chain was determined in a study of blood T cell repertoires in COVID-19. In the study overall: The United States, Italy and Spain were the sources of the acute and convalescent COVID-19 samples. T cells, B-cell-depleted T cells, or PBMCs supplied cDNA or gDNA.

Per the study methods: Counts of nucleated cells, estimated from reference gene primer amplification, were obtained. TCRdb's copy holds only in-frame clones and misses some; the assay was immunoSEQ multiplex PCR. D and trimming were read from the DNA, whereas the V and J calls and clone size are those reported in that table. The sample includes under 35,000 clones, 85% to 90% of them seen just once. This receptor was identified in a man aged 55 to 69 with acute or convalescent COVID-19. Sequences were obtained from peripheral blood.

CDR3 nucleotides: TGTGCCAGCAGAGGACTAGGGGCGAATGAGCAGTTCTTC. Residues: CASRGLGANEQFF. The V call is TRBV5-4, the J call TRBJ2-1; 7 positions agree with TRBD2. Germline V gene lookup returns CDR1 SGHNT and CDR2 YYREEE (reference sequence). The trim removed 5 bases at V and 7 bases at J, leaving 6 bases unmatched. This CDR3 is built from 13 residues.